There are a few counts of the clone carrying this T cell receptor beta chain. What it recognizes is unknown. The germline V gene encodes CDR1 MNHEY and CDR2 SVGAGI. Deletions cut 6 bases from V and 0 bases from J, with 9 bases between. The CDR3 is 15 residues long. The data belong to a study of human T cells and chemical hapten exposure. The overall study: DPC (0.01%) was patch tested on the upper back and read at 6 days. From small differences in pooled library volume came most of the variation in per-sample TCR yields.

General study findings and limits: Sensitizing with DPC caused no change in TCRs above 1 in 1000 frequency. Donors, who had alopecia, may show an immune response that differs from healthy people's.

TCRdb redid the calling of the RACE reads with MiXCR, one entry per CDR3 protein. The repertoire consists of about 350,000 distinct CDR3 sequences, with 5.5% occurring once and the leading ten covering over 6.5%. Described time point: pre-sensitization, week 0. Documented treatment: therapeutic diphenylcyclopropenone sensitization with weekly scalp DPC. This clonotype originated in a woman between 18 and 30 years old with alopecia areata. Some clones in this sample may be carry-over from other donors' samples. This chain joins TRBV6-5 and TRBJ1-6; D not resolved. The sample was whole blood, taken in connection with sensitization to the hapten diphenylcyclopropenone (DPC). CDR3 in amino acids: CASSRLGSYNSPLHF. In nucleotides, the CDR3 is TGTGCCAGCAGCCGGTTGGGCTCCTATAATTCACCCCTCCACTTT.